These T cell receptor beta chains were read from a single sample in a study of post-analysis software for immune sequencing data. In TCRdb, the PCR reads were re-called with MiXCR into one record per CDR3 protein. The table shows hundreds of thousands of distinct CDR3 sequences, with about 32% occurring only once. Sequencing was performed on blood. Receptor source: a girl aged 10 to 17 with multiple sclerosis. Each CDR3 is given with its conserved first and last residue. The D gene is left open where the match is weak. Not every row has a clone size; where given, it reads once, few, many or a size class.

cdr3_nt cdr3_aa v_call clone_size cdr3_length d_call j_call
TGTGCCAGCAGTCACACGGGGACCCAGTACTTC CASSHTGTQYF TRBV6-1 few 11 - TRBJ2-5
TGTGCCACCCCAAAGGGGGCCTCCGCCGTTCATGGCTACACCTTC CATPKGASAVHGYTF TRBV7-9 - 15 TRBD1 TRBJ1-2
TGTGCCATCAGTGCACCTTTAGCGGGAGTGTCCTACGAGCAGTACTTC CAISAPLAGVSYEQYF TRBV10-3 - 16 TRBD2 TRBJ2-7
TGTGCCATCGGGGCCTCATTCGACTACGAGCAGTACTTC CAIGASFDYEQYF TRBV10-3 - 13 - TRBJ2-7
TGTGCCAGCAGTAGTGGTTCAGCACCACGCACTGAAGCTTTCTTT CASSSGSAPRTEAFF TRBV6-2/TRBV6-3 few 15 - TRBJ1-1
TGTGCCAGCAGGGAACCGGGACACCGCACAGATACGCAGTATTTT CASREPGHRTDTQYF TRBV7-2 - 15 - TRBJ2-3
TGCGCCAGCAGCCAACAGGGTCGCTCTGGAAACACCATATATTTT CASSQQGRSGNTIYF TRBV5-1 - 15 - TRBJ1-3
TGTGCCAGCAGCTTCGGGCCGAATGATACGCAGTATTTT CASSFGPNDTQYF TRBV7-2 - 13 - TRBJ2-3
TGCGCCAGCAGCCAGCGGGAACTCTACAATGAGCAGTACTTC CASSQRELYNEQYF TRBV5-1 - 14 TRBD2 TRBJ2-7
TGCGCCAGCAGCCCTTCGCCTAGCGGGGGGGCCACAGATACGCAGTATTTT CASSPSPSGGATDTQYF TRBV5-1 - 17 TRBD2 TRBJ2-3
TGTGCCAGCATAATGGGACAGCACTCCACTACTGAAGCTTTCTTT CASIMGQHSTTEAFF TRBV6-1 few 15 TRBD1 TRBJ1-1
TGCAGTGCTAGGACAGGTCCTGGGGGGACTAATGAAAAACTGTTTTTT CSARTGPGGTNEKLFF TRBV20-1 - 16 - TRBJ1-4
TGTGCCAGCAGTCGAGGGGGTCCCGCCACAGATACGCAGTATTTT CASSRGGPATDTQYF TRBV2 few 15 - TRBJ2-3
TGCGCCAGCAGCTTGGCGAGGACCCAAGAGACCCAGTACTTC CASSLARTQETQYF TRBV5-1 few 14 - TRBJ2-5
TGTGCCAGCAGCTTAAAGGGTCAGACGCAGTATTTT CASSLKGQTQYF TRBV7-9 - 12 - TRBJ2-3
TGCAGTGCTGGAGATCCAGGGGGGCTTGAGCAGTACTTC CSAGDPGGLEQYF TRBV20-1 - 13 - TRBJ2-7
TGTGCCAGCAGCCCAGACCTGAACACTGAAGCTTTCTTT CASSPDLNTEAFF TRBV5-5 - 13 - TRBJ1-1
TGTGCCAGCAGCCGCAGCGGGCTTAATGAAAAACTGTTTTTT CASSRSGLNEKLFF TRBV7-6 - 14 - TRBJ1-4
TGTGCCAGCAGCTTAGCGAGGCGGACACAATACTTCGGAAACACCATATATTTT CASSLARRTQYFGNTIYF TRBV7-8 - 18 - TRBJ1-3
TGTGCCAGCAGCAAGGGCCACAATGAGCAGTTCTTC CASSKGHNEQFF TRBV7-2 few 12 - TRBJ2-1
TGCGCCAGCAGCCAAGAAGGGGGCGATCAAGAGACCCAGTACTTC CASSQEGGDQETQYF TRBV4-3 many 15 TRBD1 TRBJ2-5
TGTGCCAGCAGTCAGGATCAGCCCCAGCATTTT CASSQDQPQHF TRBV12-3/TRBV12-4 few 11 - TRBJ1-5
TGTGCCAGCAGTACCCCAGGGGATCAGCCCCAGCATTTT CASSTPGDQPQHF TRBV6-6 few 13 - TRBJ1-5
TGTGCCAGCAGCTCCGGGGGCAGTGGGATAGCCAAAAACATTCAGTACTTC CASSSGGSGIAKNIQYF TRBV13 few 17 - TRBJ2-4
TGTGCCGGTAGAGGACAGAAATACACAGATACGCAGTATTTT CAGRGQKYTDTQYF TRBV28 - 14 - TRBJ2-3
TGTGCCAGCAGCGGAGGGGGAGAGCAGTACTTC CASSGGGEQYF TRBV7-6 many 11 - TRBJ2-7
TGTGCCAGCAGTTACTCTGGGGGGATGGAGACCCAGTACTTC CASSYSGGMETQYF TRBV6-6 few 14 - TRBJ2-5
TGTGCCACCAGTGATTTGCAAAAGTACGACAGGGATCTTTACTATGGCTACACCTTC CATSDLQKYDRDLYYGYTF TRBV24-1 - 19 TRBD1 TRBJ1-2
TGTGCCAGTATCAAACCGGGACAGATTAATGAAAAACTGTTTTTT CASIKPGQINEKLFF TRBV6-1 - 15 TRBD1 TRBJ1-4
TGTGCCAGCAGCTTACCCATGCGGAACTCTGGGGCCAACGTCCTGACTTTC CASSLPMRNSGANVLTF TRBV11-2 - 17 - TRBJ2-6
TGTGCCAGCAGTTTGCGGCCCAGGGATGGCTACACCTTC CASSLRPRDGYTF TRBV12-3/TRBV12-4 - 13 - TRBJ1-2
TGCGCCAGCAGCCAACACCGAGGGGGGAAACTGTTTTTT CASSQHRGGKLFF TRBV4-3 - 13 - TRBJ1-4
TGTGCCAGCAGTTTATGGGGACTTCTCGAAGCTCAGCCCCAGCATTTT CASSLWGLLEAQPQHF TRBV12-3/TRBV12-4 - 16 - TRBJ1-5
TGTGCCAGCAGTGACAGGGCGGGCGGGCCCCCTCAGCCCCAGCATTTT CASSDRAGGPPQPQHF TRBV6-6 - 16 TRBD1 TRBJ1-5
TGTGCCAGCAGTCCTGGAAAGGGGAACACTGAAGCTTTCTTT CASSPGKGNTEAFF TRBV12-3/TRBV12-4 - 14 - TRBJ1-1
TGTGCCATCAGTGTAAAAGACACCAAACATGGCTACACCTTC CAISVKDTKHGYTF TRBV10-3 - 14 - TRBJ1-2
TGTGCCAGCAGCGAGGGGGGACTAGCAGTAGCCAAAAACATTCAGTACTTC CASSEGGLAVAKNIQYF TRBV9 few 17 TRBD2 TRBJ2-4
TGTGCCAGCAGCTTAGGACTAGCGGGACGCACAGATACGCAGTATTTT CASSLGLAGRTDTQYF TRBV7-2 - 16 TRBD2 TRBJ2-3
TGCAGTGCTGTCACAGCGCACTCCTACGAGCAGTACTTC CSAVTAHSYEQYF TRBV20-1 few 13 - TRBJ2-7
TGTGCCAGCAGTTTGCAGAGCTACGAGCAGTACTTC CASSLQSYEQYF TRBV28 many 12 - TRBJ2-7
TGCAGCGTGAAAGACAGGCCCTCAACCCAAGAGACCCAGTACTTC CSVKDRPSTQETQYF TRBV29-1 few 15 - TRBJ2-5
TGTGCCAGCAGTGACTACCCAAGCGAGACTGAAGCTTTCTTT CASSDYPSETEAFF TRBV6-4 once 14 - TRBJ1-1
TGTGCCAGCAGCGGAGCGGGGGGTGCAGATACGCAGTATTTT CASSGAGGADTQYF TRBV7-9 - 14 TRBD2 TRBJ2-3
TGTGCCAGCAGTTTATCGTCCCGGGGGCGGGAGACCCAGTACTTC CASSLSSRGRETQYF TRBV27 few 15 - TRBJ2-5
TGCGCCAGCAGAAACGCCCCGGGACAGGGCTACAATGAGCAGTTCTTC CASRNAPGQGYNEQFF TRBV5-1 few 16 TRBD1 TRBJ2-1
TGCAGCGTTGTGCGAACCGACGAATCAAACTATGGCTACACCTTC CSVVRTDESNYGYTF TRBV29-1 few 15 - TRBJ1-2
TGTGCCAGCAGCTTAGCCCCCACAACAGCGGGAGGGGGGGGCAATGAGCAGTTCTTC CASSLAPTTAGGGGNEQFF TRBV7-2 once 19 TRBD2 TRBJ2-1
TGCAGTGCTAGAGCAGCAAGGTCCTACAATGAGCAGTTCTTC CSARAARSYNEQFF TRBV20-1 - 14 - TRBJ2-1
TGTGCCAGCAGTTTAGTCGGTTCGGGTCCCGCAGATGTGCAGTATTTT CASSLVGSGPADVQYF TRBV12-3/TRBV12-4 - 16 - TRBJ2-3
TGTGCCAGCAGCCTCCTTCCGGGGGACTCCCAACGAGAGACCCAGTACTTC CASSLLPGDSQRETQYF TRBV7-7 - 17 - TRBJ2-5
TGCGCCAGCAGCCAAATACTAGCGGGCCGATACGAGCAGTACTTC CASSQILAGRYEQYF TRBV4-1 few 15 TRBD2 TRBJ2-7
TGTGCCAGCAGCGGACAGCGGGAGGGCCGCTACAATGAGCAGTACTTC CASSGQREGRYNEQYF TRBV9 - 16 TRBD2 TRBJ2-5
TGCGCCAGCAGCCTCAGGGGGCTTTCGACCCGTAATGAAAAACTGTTTTTT CASSLRGLSTRNEKLFF TRBV4-1 - 17 TRBD1 TRBJ1-4
TGTGCCACCAGTGACCCCCGGAAGAGCCCGCGAGAGACCCAGTACTTC CATSDPRKSPRETQYF TRBV24-1 - 16 - TRBJ2-5
TGCGCCAGCAGCTTTCGACGGGACTCTGGGGCCAACGTCCTGACTTTC CASSFRRDSGANVLTF TRBV5-1 few 16 - TRBJ2-6
TGTGCCAGCAGCCCCGGGACAGGGCGCCAGAACACTGAAGCTTTCTTT CASSPGTGRQNTEAFF TRBV3-1 - 16 TRBD1 TRBJ1-1
TGTGCCAGCAGTTTATCGCCCTATTACGAGCAGTACTTC CASSLSPYYEQYF TRBV12-3/TRBV12-4 many 13 - TRBJ2-7